The 15 T cell receptor beta chains reported below all come from one sample, sequenced in a study of T cells after yellow fever vaccination. One entry per CDR3 protein, called by TCRdb with MiXCR from the 5' RACE reads. The sample holds 500,000 to 650,000 distinct CDR3 sequences, 10% to 15% seen once. This specimen was PBMCs, taken on the day of the yellow fever booster vaccination. Every receptor here comes from a man younger than 45 who received the YFV17D yellow fever vaccine.

This clonotype was observed a handful of times. V gene TRBV3-1 combines with J gene TRBJ2-2; D is possibly TRBD2 (5 bases). CDR3 length: 16 amino acids. Germline V lookup: CDR1 LGHDT, CDR2 YNNKEL (reference sequence). V was trimmed by 3 bases and J by 2 bases, leaving 13 bases between them. CDR3 region: CASSQPTTPNTGELFF. CDR3 coding DNA: TGTGCCAGCAGCCAGCCGACTACTCCAAACACCGGGGAGCTGTTTTTT.

This clonotype was seen a handful of times. The rearrangement uses TRBV6-1 and TRBJ2-1; 9 nucleotides align to TRBD2. Looked up from germline, CDR1 is MNHNS and CDR2 is SASEGT. This CDR3 is built from 14 residues. Trimming at V came to 7 bases and at J to 11 bases, leaving 12 bases not matched to a gene. CDR3 residues: CASTSEAGGTKQFF. The CDR3 bases are TGTGCCAGCACCAGTGAAGCGGGAGGAACGAAGCAGTTCTTC.

This clonotype was counted only a few times. The chain recombines TRBV30 with TRBJ1-1; 10 bases fit TRBD1. Germline V gene data show CDR1 as GTSNPN and CDR2 as SVGIG (reference sequence). This CDR3 is 13 amino acids long. Trimming cost V 6 bases and J 5 bases; bases outside gene matches: 6. CDR3 in amino acids: CACRQGARTEAFF. CDR3 nucleotides: TGTGCCTGCAGACAGGGGGCGCGAACTGAAGCTTTCTTT. Looking up the rest from reference TRBV30 and TRBJ1-1 gives the full variable domain: SQTIHQWPATLVQPVGSPLSLECTVEGTSNPNLYWYRQAAGRGLQLLFYSVGIGQISSEVPQNLSASRPQDRQFILSSKKLLLSDSGFYLCACRQGARTEAFFGQGTRLTVV.

The rearrangement uses TRBV4-1 and TRBJ2-3; D possibly corresponds to TRBD1 (6 bases). Looked up from germline, CDR1 is MGHRA and CDR2 is YSYEKL. The CDR3 runs to 12 residues. Trimming took off 5 bases at V and 8 bases at J, with 11 bases between the two ends. CDR3 DNA: TGCGCCAGCAGCGACAGGATCGTTACGCAGTATTTT. Translating it yields CASSDRIVTQYF.

The gene calls are TRBV6-5 and TRBJ2-2, with 7 bases that match TRBD2. V was clipped by 0 bases and J by 7 bases; unmatched bases: 11. Germline lookup yields CDR1 MNHEY and CDR2 SVGAGI. The length of the CDR3 is 17 residues. CDR3 residues: CASSYSNGGRSGGELFF. CDR3 nucleotide sequence: TGTGCCAGCAGTTACTCGAATGGCGGGAGATCGGGCGGGGAGCTGTTTTTT.

This chain joins TRBV7-2 and TRBJ2-5; D remains unclear. The CDR3 length is 17 residues. Between the trimmed V and J ends, which lost 3 bases and 0 bases, there was a span of 17 bases. CDR1 and CDR2 (germline): SGHTA, FQGNSA. The CDR3 DNA follows: TGTGCCAGCAGCTTCCACGACGGCGGACGGAACCAAGAGACCCAGTACTTC. It codes for CASSFHDGGRNQETQYF.

The V call is TRBV20-1, the J call TRBJ2-7, with TRBD2 identical over 12 bases. Trimming cost V 6 bases and J 4 bases; bases outside gene matches: 10. Germline values: CDR1 DFQATT, CDR2 SNEGSKA (reference sequence). The CDR3 length is 15 residues. CDR3 nucleotides: TGCAGTGCACATCTAGCGGGAGGGATCCGGTACGAGCAGTACTTC. Residues: CSAHLAGGIRYEQYF.

The chain joins TRBV12-5 to TRBJ1-1; D perhaps matches TRBD1 (6 bases). This CDR3 is built from 14 residues. Germline assignment: CDR1 LGHNT and CDR2 FRNRAP. CDR3 amino acids: CATNVGGMNTEAFF. DNA for the CDR3: TGTGCCACAAACGTAGGGGGAATGAACACTGAAGCTTTCTTT.

On this clonotype: Germline is not matched at one junction end, which may reflect a read error. The chain combines TRBV7-2 with TRBJ2-7, with TRBD1 identical over 7 bases. The germline gives CDR1 SGHTA, CDR2 FQGNSA. This CDR3 is 15 amino acids long. CDR3 nucleotides: TGTGCCAGCAGCTTAGATGGCAGGGGGTCCTTCGAGCAGTACTTC. This translates into CASSLDGRGSFEQYF.

J is TRBJ2-3 and V is TRBV7-2, with D possibly being TRBD2 (5 bases). The germline CDR1 and CDR2 sequences are SGHTA and FQGNSA. The V gene lost 3 bases and the J gene lost 4 bases, with 14 bases spanning the gap. The CDR3 consists of 15 residues. The CDR3 coding sequence is TGTGCCAGCAGCTTTAAGGTCCGGCGGGCAGATACGCAGTATTTT. Amino acids: CASSFKVRRADTQYF.

Only a few counts were recorded for this clonotype. This rearrangement joins TRBV6-2 or TRBV6-3 to TRBJ2-7; 9 bases line up with TRBD2. This CDR3 has 15 residues. From germline, CDR1 is MNHEY and CDR2 SVGEGT. V gave up 7 bases and J gave up 5 bases; unmatched junction bases: 12. The CDR3 DNA is TGTGCCAGCACCCTCCATCTAGCGGGAACCGACGAGCAGTACTTC. Translated: CASTLHLAGTDEQYF.

CDR3 in amino acids: CASSLLSLSTDTQYF. CDR3 nucleotide sequence: TGTGCCAGCAGTCTACTCTCATTAAGCACAGATACGCAGTATTTT. The rearrangement links TRBV27 to TRBJ2-3; D gene unclear. The CDR3 contains 15 residues. The V and J ends lost 5 bases and 0 bases respectively, with 12 bases between them. Germline V gene data show CDR1 as MNHEY and CDR2 as SMNVEV (reference sequence).

This clonotype came up many times. The genes are TRBV11-2 and TRBJ2-6; possible D gene TRBD1, 6 bases. With 4 bases removed from V and 0 bases from J, the gap between germline ends came to 16 bases. There are 18 residues in the CDR3. From germline, CDR1 is SGHAT and CDR2 FQNNGV. The CDR3: CASSSRGADGSGANVLTF. The CDR3 region has the DNA TGTGCCAGCAGCTCCAGGGGCGCGGATGGCTCTGGGGCCAACGTCCTGACTTTC.

V and J are TRBV20-1 and TRBJ2-7; D may be TRBD2 (6 bases). Trimming pared 4 bases from V and 2 bases from J, leaving 15 bases between. The V gene's germline CDR1 is DFQATT and CDR2 SNEGSKA (reference sequence). This CDR3 spans 14 amino acids. The DNA of the CDR3 is TGCAGTGCTATCTATAGCGGATTCACCTACGAGCAGTACTTC. Translated: CSAIYSGFTYEQYF.

This chain links TRBV20-1 with TRBJ1-1, with a tentative D call TRBD1 (6 bases). Germline loops: CDR1 DFQATT, CDR2 SNEGSKA (reference sequence). There are 11 residues in the CDR3. V was clipped by 4 bases and J by 4 bases, with 7 bases between them. CDR3 protein: CSAKGGTEAFF. DNA for the CDR3: TGCAGTGCTAAAGGGGGCACTGAAGCTTTCTTT.